Included here is one TCR beta chain sequence, with context. Its antigen is unknown. Base quality data are lacking; no much larger clone is found one base away. The data belong to a study of T cell changes during pregnancy in multiple sclerosis (dated by TCRdb to between 2018 and 2021). About the investigation overall: In women with multiple sclerosis, the researchers looked at how the T cell repertoire shifted as pregnancy progressed.

To prepare the library, the immunoSEQ multiplex PCR assay was applied. TCRdb mirrors the immuneACCESS table, restricted to in-frame sequences. Some clones are absent from its copies; in checked studies, under half trace to an unresolved V gene, and the reason for the others is unknown. Here the sample has 67,000 or so clones; around 94% occur a single time. The top ten constitute approximately 3% of the sample. V is clipped by 3 bases and J by 1 base, and the sequence between their germline boundaries is 19 bases long. Its CDR3 holds 17 amino acids, cysteine through phenylalanine. The DNA shown is the 51-base CDR3, in frame from base 1. Per the germline V gene, MGHRA is the CDR1 and YSYEKL is the CDR2.

The sequencing used CD8+ T cells from peripheral blood mononuclear cells, collected in the third trimester of pregnancy. This clonotype was sampled from a female donor in good health, enrolled as a control in a pregnancy study. The V and J genes are TRBV4-1 and TRBJ2-7; possibly the D gene is TRBD1, per 7 matching bases. The bases are TGCGCCAGCAGCCACGGTGGGCTGGCAGGGGGGTCCTACGAGCAGTACTTC. Its product reads: CASSHGGLAGGSYEQYF.